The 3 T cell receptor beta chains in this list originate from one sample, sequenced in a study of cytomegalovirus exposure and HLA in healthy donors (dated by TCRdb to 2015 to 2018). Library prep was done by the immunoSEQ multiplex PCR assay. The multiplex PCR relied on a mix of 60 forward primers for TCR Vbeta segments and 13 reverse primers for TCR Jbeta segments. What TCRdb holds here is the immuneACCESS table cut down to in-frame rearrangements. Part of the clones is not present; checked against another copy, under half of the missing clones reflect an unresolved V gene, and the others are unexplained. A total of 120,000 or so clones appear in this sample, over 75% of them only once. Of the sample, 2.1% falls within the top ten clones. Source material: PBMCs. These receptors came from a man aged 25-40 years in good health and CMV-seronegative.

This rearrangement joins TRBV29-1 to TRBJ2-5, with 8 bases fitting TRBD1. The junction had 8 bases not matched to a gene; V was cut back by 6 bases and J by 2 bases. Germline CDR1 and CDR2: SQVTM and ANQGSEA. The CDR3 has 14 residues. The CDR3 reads CSVLGQGQQETQYF. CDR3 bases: TGCAGCGTCCTTGGACAGGGCCAGCAAGAGACCCAGTACTTC.

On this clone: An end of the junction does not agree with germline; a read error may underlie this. CDR3 sequence (DNA): TGCGCCAACAGCCAGAGAGCCGGGACAAGTCAAGCCGGGGAGCTGTTTTTT. Its translation is CANSQRAGTSQAGELFF. V and J are TRBV4-3 and TRBJ2-2; a possible D gene is TRBD1 (6 bases). Germline loops: CDR1 LGHNA, CDR2 YSLEER. There are 17 residues in the CDR3.

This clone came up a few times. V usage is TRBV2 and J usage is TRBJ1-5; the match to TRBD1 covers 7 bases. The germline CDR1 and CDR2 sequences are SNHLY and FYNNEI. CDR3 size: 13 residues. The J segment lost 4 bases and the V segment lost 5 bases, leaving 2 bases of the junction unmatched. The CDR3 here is CASSTGVNQPQHF. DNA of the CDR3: TGTGCCAGCAGTACAGGGGTTAATCAGCCCCAGCATTTT.